The next 30 T cell receptor beta chains were all read from a single sample in a study of cytomegalovirus exposure and HLA in healthy donors. Both 60 Vbeta primers and 13 Jbeta primers went into the PCR. Sequencing used immunoSEQ multiplex PCR; TCRdb keeps in-frame clones, though not all of them. This table holds 120,000 or so clones, roughly two thirds found once. Sequencing used PBMCs. The receptors here all came from a man younger than 40 in good health and CMV-seropositive.

As DNA, the CDR3 is TGTGCCAGCAGCGACGCCACTAGAGGTAGCTACAATGAGCAGTTCTTC. This gives the protein CASSDATRGSYNEQFF. The V and J genes are TRBV7-3 and TRBJ2-1; possible D gene TRBD2, 5 bases. The germline V and J ends were trimmed by 5 bases and 3 bases, with 17 bases remaining between them. The length of the CDR3 is 16 residues. Germline lookup yields CDR1 SGHTA and CDR2 FQGTGA. Combining the CDR3 with reference TRBV7-3 and TRBJ2-1 gives the whole variable domain GAGVSQTPSNKVTEKGKYVELRCDPISGHTALYWYRQSLGQGPEFLIYFQGTGAADDSGLPNDRFFAVRPEGSVSTLKIQRTERGDSAVYLCASSDATRGSYNEQFFGPGTRLTVL.

CDR3 nucleotides: TGTGCCAGCAGTTACCCGGGACTAGCGGGAGTATCTGAGCAGTTCTTC. It encodes CASSYPGLAGVSEQFF. J is TRBJ2-1 and V is TRBV6-6; 14 bases map to TRBD2. This CDR3 spans 16 amino acids. The ends lost 2 bases at V and 9 bases at J; junction bases unmatched: 6. Germline CDR1 reads MNHNY; CDR2 reads SVGAGI (reference sequence).

This clone was seen a handful of times. This chain links TRBV2 with TRBJ1-3, with D unclear. This CDR3 contains 14 residues. V gave up 3 bases and J gave up 0 bases, with 6 bases separating them. Germline values: CDR1 SNHLY, CDR2 FYNNEI. CDR3 DNA: TGTGCCAGCAGTGACGAGGGCTCTGGAAACACCATATATTTT. Translation: CASSDEGSGNTIYF.

The chain uses TRBV6-4 and TRBJ2-1; TRBD2 aligns across 9 bases. V shed 2 bases and J 9 bases; nucleotides not matched to a gene: 8. CDR3 length: 15 residues. CDR1 is MRHNA, CDR2 SNTAGT, per germline. The CDR3 DNA sequence: TGTGCCAGCAGTGACGGCGCGGGAGGGGGAGCTGAGCAGTTCTTC. Translation: CASSDGAGGGAEQFF.

The chain uses TRBV4-2 and TRBJ2-4, with 9 bases fitting TRBD2. V shed 0 bases and J 7 bases; nucleotides not matched to a gene: 7. Germline V gene data show CDR1 as LGHNA and CDR2 as YNFKEQ. This CDR3 comprises 16 residues. The CDR3 DNA is TGTGCCAGCAGCCAAGATCCTAATAGCGGGAGCAACATTCAGTACTTC. It yields the protein CASSQDPNSGSNIQYF.

The chain carries TRBV6-6 and TRBJ2-5; 12 bases agree with TRBD1. This CDR3 has 14 residues. With V trimmed by 5 bases and J by 5 bases, 3 bases remained unmatched. CDR1 and CDR2 (germline): MNHNY, SVGAGI (reference sequence). The CDR3 nucleotides read TGTGCCAGCAGTGGGACAGGGGGCCGGGAGACCCAGTACTTC. Protein product: CASSGTGGRETQYF.

This clone was found a few times. The chain combines TRBV29-1 with TRBJ2-1; 11 nucleotides align to TRBD2. The J segment lost 3 bases and the V segment lost 7 bases, leaving 26 bases of the junction unmatched. In germline, CDR1 is SQVTM, CDR2 ANQGSEA. The CDR3 is 21 amino acids. The CDR3 sequence: CSAEPYISGRAKLMGYNEQFF. In nucleotides, the CDR3 is TGCAGCGCCGAACCCTATATTAGCGGGAGGGCCAAGTTGATGGGCTACAATGAGCAGTTCTTC.

This clone was found a few times. The chain uses TRBV9 and TRBJ1-4; 9 nucleotides align to TRBD1. Per the germline V gene, CDR1 is SGDLS and CDR2 is YYNGEE. The trim removed 0 bases at V and 7 bases at J, leaving 10 bases unmatched. The CDR3 is made up of 17 amino acids. The CDR3, as DNA: TGTGCCAGCAGCGTAGGGGTAGGAACAGGGGGCATTGAAAAACTGTTTTTT. As protein: CASSVGVGTGGIEKLFF.

Only one count was recorded for this clone. The V call is TRBV11-2, the J call TRBJ2-5; D perhaps matches TRBD1 (6 bases). V dropped 3 bases and J dropped 6 bases, with 14 bases sitting between them. The CDR3 sequence is 14 residues long. Germline V gene data show CDR1 as SGHAT and CDR2 as FQNNGV. This chain's CDR3 is CASSFIRGVQTQYF. CDR3 sequence (DNA): TGTGCCAGCAGCTTCATCAGGGGTGTGCAGACCCAGTACTTC.

The chain has TRBV7-6 and TRBJ1-1; possible D gene TRBD1, 6 bases. The CDR3 contains 14 residues. Trimming took 4 bases from V and 0 from J, leaving 9 bases between them. Looked up from germline, CDR1 is SGHVS and CDR2 is FNYEAQ. The chain's CDR3 is CASSSRGMNTEAFF. The CDR3 DNA follows: TGTGCCAGCAGCTCAAGGGGGATGAACACTGAAGCTTTCTTT.

The V and J genes are TRBV5-4 and TRBJ2-7; 7 bases are shared with TRBD1. The CDR3 has 14 amino acids. Germline lookup yields CDR1 SGHNT and CDR2 YYREEE (reference sequence). With V trimmed by 3 bases and J by 6 bases, 9 bases remained unmatched. The CDR3 here is CASSSHKGAGEQYF. CDR3 nucleotides: TGTGCCAGCAGCTCCCACAAGGGGGCAGGCGAGCAGTACTTC.

This clone has only one observation. This chain joins TRBV19 and TRBJ1-5; possible D gene TRBD1, 5 bases. The germline CDR1 and CDR2 sequences are LNHDA and SQIVND (reference sequence). Trimming stripped 0 bases from V and 2 bases from J, with 8 bases between. The CDR3 is 15 residues long. CDR3 DNA sequence: TGTGCCAGTAGTATAGATTTGGGGCGCAATCAGCCCCAGCATTTT. It yields the protein CASSIDLGRNQPQHF.

The CDR3 DNA is TGTGCCACCAGCAGAGACGTGACAGCCTCCTACGAGCAGTACTTC. Translating it yields CATSRDVTASYEQYF. V is TRBV15 and J is TRBJ2-7; the D gene is possibly TRBD1 (5 bases). Germline V gene data show CDR1 as LNHNV and CDR2 as YYDKDF (reference sequence). V lost 0 bases, J lost 0 bases, and 9 bases lay in between. The CDR3 covers 15 residues.

This clone has just one count. The chain employs TRBV28 and TRBJ2-4; D might be TRBD1 (6 bases). CDR3 length: 14 residues. V lost 4 bases to trimming and J lost 3 bases, with 10 bases between them. Germline V CDR1 and CDR2: MDHEN, SYDVKM. The CDR3 region has the DNA TGTGCCAGCAGTTCCTCGGACAGCAAAAACATTCAGTACTTC. Protein: CASSSSDSKNIQYF.

For this clone: Mismatch with germline at one junction end may stem from a read error. The V call is TRBV6-4, the J call TRBJ1-5; the match to TRBD1 covers 8 bases. Germline CDR1 and CDR2: MRHNA and SNTAGT. CDR3 length: 15 amino acids. The DNA of the CDR3 is TGTGCCGGCAGTGAATCGACAGGGGGCAATCAGCCCCAGCATTTT. Protein: CAGSESTGGNQPQHF.

The table lists this clone with a count of one. The chain joins TRBV6-1 to TRBJ1-2; TRBD1 is a possible D gene (5 bases). The germline CDR1 and CDR2 sequences are MNHNS and SASEGT. The CDR3 totals 11 residues. Between the trimmed V and J ends, which lost 9 bases and 6 bases, there was a span of 11 bases. The CDR3 region is CASDRRDGYTF. For the CDR3, the DNA is TGTGCCAGTGACAGAAGGGATGGCTACACCTTC.

This clone was seen only a few times. The chain links TRBV5-6 to TRBJ1-1; 7 nucleotides align to TRBD1. After removal of 4 bases from V and 4 bases from J, the junction contained 13 bases not matched to a gene. The length of the CDR3 is 16 residues. Germline V gene sequence: CDR1 SGHDT, CDR2 YYEEEE. The CDR3, as DNA: TGTGCCAGCAGCCCCATAGTGGACAGGACTATCACTGAAGCTTTCTTT. Protein product: CASSPIVDRTITEAFF.

This clone was counted only a few times. V and J are TRBV2 and TRBJ2-7; 11 nucleotides match TRBD1. CDR3 length equals 14 residues. Germline CDR1 is SNHLY and CDR2 is FYNNEI. J was trimmed by 5 bases and V by 4 bases; bases with no gene match: 4. CDR3 nucleotide sequence: TGTGCCAGCAGTGCGGGACAGGGGGGGGACGAGCAGTACTTC. It translates to CASSAGQGGDEQYF. Drawing the rest from reference TRBV2 and TRBJ2-7, the complete variable domain is EPEVTQTPSHQVTQMGQEVILRCVPISNHLYFYWYRQILGQKVEFLVSFYNNEISEKSEIFDDQFSVERPDGSNFTLKIRSTKLEDSAMYFCASSAGQGGDEQYFGPGTRLTVT.

The gene calls are TRBV27 and TRBJ2-3, with TRBD2 matching over 10 bases. V trimming: 2 bases; J trimming: 4 bases; junction bases outside the gene matches: 12. There are 18 residues in the CDR3. The germline V gene has CDR1 MNHEY and CDR2 SMNVEV (reference sequence). For the CDR3, the DNA is TGTGCCAGCAGTTTAGGTGTGCTAGCGGGAGCCAGTGCAGATACGCAGTATTTT. This gives the protein CASSLGVLAGASADTQYF.

V and J are TRBV29-1 and TRBJ1-1; a weak D match, TRBD1 (5 bases). The CDR3 loop spans 13 amino acids. Germline V gene data show CDR1 as SQVTM and CDR2 as ANQGSEA. Trimming stripped 7 bases from V and 3 bases from J, with 15 bases between. CDR3 coding DNA: TGCAGCGCCGGACAAGGGTGGGACACTGAAGCTTTCTTT. Translating it yields CSAGQGWDTEAFF.

The chain has TRBV9 and TRBJ1-4, with no clear D. V lost 4 bases and J lost 7, with 20 bases in between. CDR3 length: 16 residues. CDR1 is SGDLS and CDR2 is YYNGEE in the germline V gene. For the CDR3, the DNA is TGTGCCAGCAGCCGCCCCCTGAGTTCGGGTAGTGAAAAACTGTTTTTT. Encoded protein: CASSRPLSSGSEKLFF.

On this clone: The sample contains more than one DNA sequence encoding this CDR3. The chain carries TRBV5-4 and TRBJ1-5, with 7 bases lining up with TRBD1. The V and J ends lost 2 bases and 4 bases, in that order; junction bases with no gene match: 3. This CDR3 spans 14 amino acids. Germline lookup yields CDR1 SGHNT and CDR2 YYREEE (reference sequence). CDR3 residues: CASSLGGTNQPQHF. In DNA form, the CDR3 reads TGTGCCAGCAGCTTAGGGGGCACAAATCAGCCCCAGCATTTT.

In its sample, this clone was seen once. The chain's CDR3 is CASSSSSGAETQYF. The CDR3 nucleotides are TGTGCCAGCAGTTCTTCTAGCGGGGCAGAGACCCAGTACTTC. The chain is built from TRBV6-5 and TRBJ2-5, with 9 bases matching TRBD2. The CDR3 consists of 14 residues. After removal of 4 bases from V and 4 bases from J, the junction contained 4 bases not matched to a gene. CDR1 and CDR2 (germline): MNHEY, SVGAGI.

The chain links TRBV6-1 to TRBJ2-7, with TRBD2 identical over 11 bases. Per the germline V gene, CDR1 is MNHNS and CDR2 is SASEGT. Trimming took 8 bases from V and 2 from J; bases not matched to a gene: 5. The CDR3 is 14 amino acids. As DNA, the CDR3 is TGTGCCAGCGGGCCGGGACTAGCGGCCTACGAGCAGTACTTC. Protein sequence: CASGPGLAAYEQYF.

This chain connects TRBV7-2 to TRBJ2-3, with a weak D call TRBD2 (6 bases). Germline V gives CDR1 SGHTA, CDR2 FQGNSA. The CDR3 length is 15 residues. The V end lost 2 bases, the J end lost 4 bases, and 13 bases lay between the germline ends. CDR3 nucleotides: TGTGCCAGCAGCTTATGGTCGGGGAGGTCAGATACGCAGTATTTT. Its translation: CASSLWSGRSDTQYF. The full variable domain, in which reference TRBV7-2 and TRBJ2-3 provide the parts outside the CDR3, is GAGVSQSPSNKVTEKGKDVELRCDPISGHTALYWYRQSLGQGLEFLIYFQGNSAPDKSGLPSDRFSAERTGGSVSTLTIQRTQQEDSAVYLCASSLWSGRSDTQYFGPGTRLTVL.

This clone was observed a few times. V gene TRBV7-6 combines with J gene TRBJ2-1, with 12 bases fitting TRBD2. CDR3 length: 16 residues. CDR1 SGHVS and CDR2 FNYEAQ come from the germline V gene. The V and J ends lost 2 bases and 5 bases, in that order; junction bases with no gene match: 4. The CDR3 loop is CASSLRASGRDNEQFF. Written as DNA, the CDR3 is TGTGCCAGCAGCTTACGGGCTAGCGGGAGGGACAATGAGCAGTTCTTC. Drawing the rest from reference TRBV7-6 and TRBJ2-1, the complete variable domain is GAGVSQSPRYKVTKRGQDVALRCDPISGHVSLYWYRQALGQGPEFLTYFNYEAQQDKSGLPNDRFSAERPEGSISTLTIQRTEQRDSAMYRCASSLRASGRDNEQFFGPGTRLTVL.

The V call is TRBV27, the J call TRBJ2-3; 10 bases map to TRBD1. V lost 6 bases and J lost 0; bases outside the gene matches: 9. This CDR3 is built from 17 residues. CDR1 and CDR2 from the germline V gene are MNHEY and SMNVEV (reference sequence). DNA of the CDR3: TGTGCCAGCAGCCGGCGGGACAGGGGTATAAGCACAGATACGCAGTATTTT. Translation: CASSRRDRGISTDTQYF.

The chain recombines TRBV29-1 with TRBJ2-1; TRBD1 aligns across 8 bases. There are 15 residues in the CDR3. The trim removed 3 bases at V and 4 bases at J, leaving 8 bases unmatched. CDR1 SQVTM and CDR2 ANQGSEA come from the germline V gene. CDR3 region: CSVDSTGQVYNEQFF. The CDR3 coding sequence is TGCAGCGTTGATTCCACGGGACAGGTATACAATGAGCAGTTCTTC.

The count of this clone is one. The chain is built from TRBV5-6 and TRBJ1-1; D gene unclear. Per the germline V gene, CDR1 is SGHDT and CDR2 is YYEEEE. V was cut by 0 bases and J by 0 bases, with 6 bases left in between. The CDR3 contains 14 residues. CDR3 DNA sequence: TGTGCCAGCAGCTTGGCACAGCTGAACACTGAAGCTTTCTTT. Protein product: CASSLAQLNTEAFF.

This clone was seen only a few times. The chain couples TRBV28 to TRBJ1-2; TRBD1 aligns across 7 bases. The length of the CDR3 is 16 residues. CDR1 is MDHEN and CDR2 is SYDVKM in the germline V gene. Trimming cost V 2 bases and J 7 bases; bases outside gene matches: 13. This CDR3 reads CASSLQDRSPWGGYTF. Written as DNA, the CDR3 is TGTGCCAGCAGTTTACAGGACAGGTCCCCTTGGGGTGGCTACACCTTC.